Shown below are 13 T cell receptor beta chains from a single sample sequenced in a study of cytomegalovirus exposure and HLA in healthy donors. PCR used 60 Vbeta primers and 13 Jbeta primers. Libraries were prepared by immunoSEQ multiplex PCR; TCRdb keeps only in-frame clonotypes and omits some of them. This table has 150,000 to 200,000 clones, about 76% appearing once. The sample taken for sequencing was PBMCs. These receptors were collected from a woman in her forties or fifties in good health and CMV-seronegative.

V gene TRBV5-1 combines with J gene TRBJ2-5, with a weak D call TRBD1 (5 bases). The J call may be mistaken, given a closer DNA end match to TRBJ2-7. The germline V gene has CDR1 SGHRS and CDR2 YFSETQ. The CDR3 consists of 14 residues. CDR3 sequence: CASSTETVSYEQYF. In nucleotides, the CDR3 is TGCGCCAGCAGCACAGAGACAGTGAGCTACGAGCAGTACTTC.

V gene TRBV7-9 combines with J gene TRBJ1-1; tentative D call: TRBD1 (5 bases). The CDR3 contains 15 residues. CDR1 is SEHNR, CDR2 FQNEAQ, per germline (reference sequence). Trimming removed 4 bases from V and 2 bases from J, with 14 bases in between. The CDR3 spells CASSSRAGPNTEAFF. CDR3 bases: TGTGCCAGCAGCTCCAGGGCAGGGCCAAACACTGAAGCTTTCTTT.

In the case of this clone: A read error may account for a junction end that differs from germline. This chain joins TRBV7-9 and TRBJ2-7; 9 bases map to TRBD1. Germline assignment: CDR1 SEHNR and CDR2 FQNEAQ (reference sequence). The CDR3 is 14 residues long. CDR3 nucleotides: TGTGCCGGCAGCTCAGGGACAGGGTCCTACGAGCAGTACTTC. Translating gives CAGSSGTGSYEQYF. The variable domain in full, with the rest retrieved from reference TRBV7-9 and TRBJ2-7, is DTGVSQNPRHKITKRGQNVTFRCDPISEHNRLYWYRQTLGQGPEFLTYFQNEAQLEKSRLLSDRFSAERPKGSFSTLEIQRTEQGDSAMYLCAGSSGTGSYEQYFGPGTRLTVT.

The chain recombines TRBV2 with TRBJ2-1, with D unclear. This CDR3 contains 12 residues. V was clipped by 8 bases and J by 7 bases, with 12 bases between them. The germline CDR1 and CDR2 sequences are SNHLY and FYNNEI. This chain's CDR3 is CASGLTRNEQFF. For the CDR3, the DNA is TGTGCCAGCGGGTTGACCAGGAATGAGCAGTTCTTC.

The chain links TRBV9 to TRBJ1-1; D is ambiguous. Trimming removed 4 bases from V and 4 bases from J, with 11 bases in between. The CDR3 is made up of 13 amino acids. CDR1 and CDR2 (germline): SGDLS, YYNGEE. CDR3 coding DNA: TGTGCCAGCAGCCGAGGCGGATTCACTGAAGCTTTCTTT. It yields the protein CASSRGGFTEAFF.

This clone was detected a few times. In DNA form, the CDR3 reads TGCGCCAGCAGCTCCCTAGGTAGCCGGGTAACCAACGAGCAGTACTTC. As protein: CASSSLGSRVTNEQYF. The V gene is TRBV4-3, the J gene TRBJ2-7, with D hard to call. There are 16 residues in the CDR3. Germline V gives CDR1 LGHNA, CDR2 YSLEER. The V and J ends lost 5 bases and 5 bases respectively, with 22 bases between them.

Points on this clone: The junction differs from germline at one of its ends, possibly a read error. The rearrangement links TRBV7-9 to TRBJ2-7; 8 positions agree with TRBD1. In germline, CDR1 is SEHNR, CDR2 FQNEAQ (reference sequence). The CDR3 spans 13 residues. The chain's CDR3 is CSSSPTGVHEQYF. CDR3 nucleotides: TGTTCCAGCAGCCCGACAGGGGTCCACGAGCAGTACTTC.

The chain couples TRBV2 to TRBJ2-5; D not resolved. Germline values: CDR1 SNHLY, CDR2 FYNNEI. The CDR3 runs 12 residues. V shed 6 bases and J shed 2 bases, with 7 bases lying between them. CDR3 nucleotides: TGTGCCAGCAGAATAGTACAAGAGACCCAGTACTTC. This sequence encodes CASRIVQETQYF. The entire variable domain, with the rest obtained from reference TRBV2 and TRBJ2-5, is as follows: EPEVTQTPSHQVTQMGQEVILRCVPISNHLYFYWYRQILGQKVEFLVSFYNNEISEKSEIFDDQFSVERPDGSNFTLKIRSTKLEDSAMYFCASRIVQETQYFGPGTRLLVL.

The V and J genes are TRBV27 and TRBJ1-2, with D uncertain. V gave up 1 base and J gave up 4 bases, with 13 bases separating them. CDR3 length: 15 residues. Germline-derived CDR1 and CDR2 are MNHEY and SMNVEV (reference sequence). The CDR3 DNA reads as TGTGCCAGCAGTTTATTGGGCCAGCCTTTCTATGGCTACACCTTC. It translates to CASSLLGQPFYGYTF.

The chain links TRBV5-4 to TRBJ1-2, with D possibly matching TRBD1 (6 bases). This CDR3 has 15 residues. V was cut by 0 bases and J by 0 bases, with 9 bases left in between. The germline V gene has CDR1 SGHNT and CDR2 YYREEE (reference sequence). CDR3 sequence reads: CASSLVGGANYGYTF. Here the CDR3 DNA reads TGTGCCAGCAGCTTGGTAGGGGGGGCTAACTATGGCTACACCTTC.

This clone was counted once. The genes are TRBV18 and TRBJ2-5; 10 bases align to TRBD2. CDR1 is KGHSH, CDR2 LQKENI, per germline. Trimming at V came to 4 bases and at J to 5 bases, leaving 7 bases not matched to a gene. There are 15 residues in the CDR3. The CDR3 DNA reads as TGTGCCAGCTCACTCATAGCGGGAGGAGGGGAGACCCAGTACTTC. This translates into CASSLIAGGGETQYF. The full variable domain, its missing parts supplied by reference TRBV18 and TRBJ2-5, is NAGVMQNPRHLVRRRGQEARLRCSPMKGHSHVYWYRQLPEEGLKFMVYLQKENIIDESGMPKERFSAEFPKEGPSILRIQQVVRGDSAAYFCASSLIAGGGETQYFGPGTRLLVL.

This rearrangement joins TRBV27 to TRBJ2-7; D ambiguous. Trimming stripped 0 bases from V and 0 bases from J, with 12 bases between. This CDR3 spans 16 amino acids. The germline V gene encodes CDR1 MNHEY and CDR2 SMNVEV (reference sequence). The CDR3 DNA reads as TGTGCCAGCAGTTTATCGGTCAGATCCCCCTCCTACGAGCAGTACTTC. Its protein is CASSLSVRSPSYEQYF.

The CDR3 protein is CASRQQGNQPQHF. The DNA for the CDR3 is TGTGCCAGTAGGCAACAGGGTAATCAGCCCCAGCATTTT. The gene calls are TRBV19 and TRBJ1-5; D may be TRBD1 (6 bases). This CDR3 is built from 13 residues. With 6 bases removed from V and 4 bases from J, the gap between germline ends came to 10 bases. Germline values: CDR1 LNHDA, CDR2 SQIVND (reference sequence).